This TCR beta chain was obtained from a study of blood T cell repertoires in COVID-19. Study details: Samples of COVID-19 (acute and convalescent) were obtained from the United States, Italy and Spain. PBMCs, B-cell-depleted T cells, or T cells provided the cDNA or gDNA that made up the material.

In the study's own analysis: Reference gene primer amplification gave estimated nucleated cell counts. Sequenced by immunoSEQ multiplex PCR; TCRdb stores in-frame clones only, minus some. For V, J and clone size, that table is used; D and trimming come from the DNA. The table includes approximately 140,000 clones, around 85% detected once. V dropped 0 bases and J dropped 1; count of bases not matched to a gene: 9. This CDR3 spans 20 amino acids. Germline CDR1 SGHTA, CDR2 FQGNSA. Sequenced sample: peripheral blood. The chain carries TRBV7-2 and TRBJ2-6; TRBD1 matches at 10 bases. The clonotype comes from a man between 65 and 80 years old with acute or convalescent COVID-19. The CDR3 DNA follows: TGTGCCAGCAGCTTAGCGATCTCCTCGGGACAGGGGTCTGGGGCCAACGTCCTGACTTTC. Amino acid sequence: CASSLAISSGQGSGANVLTF.